The entry below describes one TCR beta chain. Its target is unknown. The length of the CDR3 is 16 residues. V gave up 2 bases and J gave up 0 bases, with 13 bases separating them. Germline V gene lookup returns CDR1 KGHSH and CDR2 LQKENI. This record belongs to a study of TIL therapy for anti-PD-1-resistant metastatic lung cancer. Study-level background: Patients then received nivolumab; progressors got lymphodepletion, TIL and IL-2. By whole-exome sequencing, median non-synonymous tumor mutation burden was over 1.2 mutations per megabase. Tumors had a median PD-L1 proportion score of approximately 5.5%.

Findings of the study overall: TIL clonotype persistence in blood showed no apparent association with response.

Time point defined: pre-treatment sample, taken before nivolumab and TIL therapy. The immunoSEQ assay was v3. TCRdb's table, derived via immunoSEQ multiplex PCR, lists solely in-frame clones and lacks some. This table holds approximately 50,000 clones, 80% to 90% found once. This receptor was identified in a person between 25 and 79 years old with non-small cell lung cancer. The specimen was blood, collected at baseline. The chain carries TRBV18 and TRBJ1-1; a possible D gene is TRBD1 (5 bases). This chain's CDR3 is CASSPGAYSMNTEAFF. CDR3 nucleotide sequence: TGTGCCAGCTCACCAGGGGCCTATTCCATGAACACTGAAGCTTTCTTT. Full variable domain (rest looked up from reference TRBV18 and TRBJ1-1): NAGVMQNPRHLVRRRGQEARLRCSPMKGHSHVYWYRQLPEEGLKFMVYLQKENIIDESGMPKERFSAEFPKEGPSILRIQQVVRGDSAAYFCASSPGAYSMNTEAFFGQGTRLTVV.